Following are 27 T cell receptor beta chains from one sample sequenced in a study of blood T cell repertoires in COVID-19. Libraries were prepared by immunoSEQ multiplex PCR; TCRdb keeps only in-frame clonotypes and omits some of them. The table records about 120,000 clones, roughly 80% of them present only once. The sequenced sample consisted of peripheral blood. These receptors were collected from a man aged 45 to 65 with acute or convalescent COVID-19.

The sample holds a few counts of this clone. This sequence joins TRBV5-4 and TRBJ1-2, with D perhaps TRBD1 (5 bases). V lost 0 bases and J lost 1, with 7 bases in between. The CDR3 is 14 amino acids. CDR1 and CDR2 (germline): SGHNT, YYREEE (reference sequence). The CDR3 sequence is CASSLGQINYGYTF. The CDR3 region has the DNA TGTGCCAGCAGCTTGGGACAGATTAACTATGGCTACACCTTC.

A few counts support this clone. The V and J genes are TRBV7-6 and TRBJ2-7, with 9 bases aligning to TRBD1. CDR3 length equals 14 residues. Germline CDR1 SGHVS, CDR2 FNYEAQ. Trimming cost V 5 bases and J 7 bases; bases outside gene matches: 9. CDR3 amino acids: CASSQRTGAREQYF. CDR3 bases: TGTGCCAGCAGCCAGAGGACAGGGGCGAGAGAGCAGTACTTC. The full variable domain, in which reference TRBV7-6 and TRBJ2-7 provide the parts outside the CDR3, is GAGVSQSPRYKVTKRGQDVALRCDPISGHVSLYWYRQALGQGPEFLTYFNYEAQQDKSGLPNDRFSAERPEGSISTLTIQRTEQRDSAMYRCASSQRTGAREQYFGPGTRLTVT.

This clone was seen only once. CDR3 in amino acids: CSASNAGRSRELFF. Here the CDR3 DNA reads TGCAGTGCTAGTAATGCCGGGAGGTCCCGGGAGCTGTTTTTT. The rearrangement uses TRBV20-1 and TRBJ2-2, with 7 positions matching TRBD2. Germline CDR1 reads DFQATT; CDR2 reads SNEGSKA (reference sequence). V lost 3 bases, J lost 9 bases, and 10 bases stayed unmatched. This CDR3 is built from 14 residues.

The chain combines TRBV6-6 with TRBJ1-2; 7 bases are shared with TRBD1. This CDR3 spans 17 amino acids. J gave up 1 base and V 5 bases, and 13 bases lay outside the gene matches. Germline V gene lookup returns CDR1 MNHNY and CDR2 SVGAGI (reference sequence). The CDR3 here is CASSLRGGQGGNYGYTF. The CDR3 DNA reads as TGTGCCAGCAGTCTTCGCGGTGGGCAGGGGGGTAACTATGGCTACACCTTC.

This clone showed up just a few times. CDR3 loop: CSVEGEAGGPQHF. The CDR3 DNA sequence: TGCAGCGTTGAGGGAGAGGCCGGGGGGCCCCAGCATTTT. The chain recombines TRBV29-1 with TRBJ1-5, with D perhaps TRBD1 (5 bases). Germline CDR1 SQVTM, CDR2 ANQGSEA. This CDR3 spans 13 amino acids. The ends were cut back, 3 bases at V and 9 bases at J, with 15 bases in the middle. The full variable domain, rest sourced from reference TRBV29-1 and TRBJ1-5, is SAVISQKPSRDICQRGTSLTIQCQVDSQVTMMFWYRQQPGQSLTLIATANQGSEATYESGFVIDKFPISRPNLTFSTLTVSNMSPEDSSIYLCSVEGEAGGPQHFGDGTRLSIL.

The chain joins TRBV12-3 or TRBV12-4 to TRBJ1-1, with D maybe TRBD1 (6 bases). The CDR3 extends over 12 amino acids. The V and J ends lost 4 bases and 6 bases respectively, with 9 bases between them. The CDR3 sequence is CASSSGTPEAFF. The CDR3 coding sequence is TGTGCCAGCAGTTCGGGGACACCTGAAGCTTTCTTT.

V is TRBV24-1 and J is TRBJ2-3; 7 bases align to TRBD2. The trim removed 2 bases at V and 2 bases at J, leaving 6 bases unmatched. The CDR3 has 16 amino acids. Germline CDR1 and CDR2: KGHDR and SFDVKD. The CDR3 region has the DNA TGTGCCACCAGTGATTATGGCGGGGGATCCACAGATACGCAGTATTTT. Translating gives CATSDYGGGSTDTQYF.

V gene TRBV5-5 combines with J gene TRBJ1-2, with a possible D match to TRBD1 (5 bases). Looked up from germline, CDR1 is SGHKS and CDR2 is YYEKEE (reference sequence). This CDR3 has 15 residues. The V end lost 0 bases, the J end lost 3 bases, and 12 bases lay between the germline ends. The CDR3, as DNA: TGTGCCAGCAGCTTGGGGGCCCGGGGGGACTATGGCTACACCTTC. It is translated as CASSLGARGDYGYTF.

The V call is TRBV19, the J call TRBJ1-2; TRBD1 is a possible D gene (5 bases). In germline, CDR1 is LNHDA, CDR2 SQIVND (reference sequence). The V end lost 11 bases, the J end lost 7 bases, and 17 bases lay between the germline ends. The CDR3 runs 12 residues. CDR3 in amino acids: CASNGGWRGYTF. The CDR3 DNA reads TGTGCCTCAAACGGGGGATGGCGTGGCTACACCTTC.

The chain joins TRBV2 to TRBJ1-6, with 10 positions matching TRBD1. The CDR3 consists of 13 residues. Germline values: CDR1 SNHLY, CDR2 FYNNEI. The V gene end was trimmed by 10 bases and the J gene end by 8 bases; junction bases not matched to a gene: 5. CDR3 amino acids: CATKGTGDSPLHF. CDR3 nucleotide sequence: TGTGCCACGAAAGGGACAGGGGATTCACCCCTCCACTTT.

The rearrangement uses TRBV6-5 and TRBJ2-7; 8 bases match TRBD1. CDR1 and CDR2 from the germline V gene are MNHEY and SVGAGI. The CDR3 extends over 15 amino acids. After removal of 6 bases from V and 2 bases from J, the junction contained 9 bases not matched to a gene. The CDR3 sequence is CASRRIPGQAYEQYF. CDR3 nucleotide sequence: TGTGCCAGCAGAAGAATACCGGGACAGGCCTACGAGCAGTACTTC.

This clone has just a few counts. The rearrangement uses TRBV18 and TRBJ1-2; 7 bases match TRBD1. CDR3 length equals 14 residues. With V trimmed by 1 base and J by 5 bases, 4 bases remained unmatched. Germline values: CDR1 KGHSH, CDR2 LQKENI. CDR3 amino acids: CASSPRGTAYGYTF. CDR3 bases: TGTGCCAGCTCACCACGCGGGACAGCTTATGGCTACACCTTC.

The chain links TRBV29-1 to TRBJ2-3; D is perhaps TRBD2 (5 bases). The CDR3 length is 15 residues. Trimming took off 0 bases at V and 4 bases at J, with 14 bases between the two ends. CDR1 SQVTM and CDR2 ANQGSEA come from the germline V gene. Here the CDR3 DNA reads TGCAGCGTTGAAGAGTTAGGCGGGCGGTCAGATACGCAGTATTTT. Encoded protein: CSVEELGGRSDTQYF.

This chain connects TRBV3-1 (or the pseudogene TRBV3-2) to TRBJ2-2, with D possibly TRBD1 on 5 matching bases. This CDR3 is built from 17 residues. V lost 0 bases and J lost 3, with 14 bases in between. Per germline, CDR1 LGHDT and CDR2 YNNKEL (reference sequence). The CDR3 loop is CASSQEGAGWDTGELFF. The DNA for the CDR3 is TGTGCCAGCAGCCAAGAAGGAGCAGGGTGGGACACCGGGGAGCTGTTTTTT.

This clone has more than one count but fewer than ten. The sample contains more than one DNA sequence encoding this CDR3. The genes are TRBV28 and TRBJ2-7, with D uncertain. The CDR3 spans 14 residues. Trimming took off 3 bases at V and 1 base at J, with 10 bases between the two ends. CDR1 is MDHEN and CDR2 is SYDVKM in the germline V gene. The CDR3 loop reads CASSFAGSSYEQYF. The CDR3 DNA is TGTGCCAGCAGTTTCGCAGGTTCTTCCTACGAGCAGTACTTC.

The rearrangement joins TRBV7-2 to TRBJ1-2; 9 nucleotides line up with TRBD1. The CDR3 is 16 amino acids. J was trimmed by 4 bases and V by 4 bases; bases with no gene match: 10. The germline V gene has CDR1 SGHTA and CDR2 FQGNSA. CDR3 loop: CASSWRTGDNPYGYTF. The CDR3 DNA is TGTGCCAGCAGCTGGAGGACAGGGGATAACCCCTATGGCTACACCTTC.

V and J are TRBV7-3 and TRBJ2-7; TRBD1 agrees at 9 bases. There are 14 residues in the CDR3. V shed 5 bases and J 6 bases; nucleotides not matched to a gene: 8. Germline CDR1 reads SGHTA; CDR2 reads FQGTGA. This CDR3 is CASSLTGQGREQYF. In DNA form, the CDR3 reads TGTGCCAGCAGCCTTACGGGACAGGGCCGCGAGCAGTACTTC.

The chain recombines TRBV7-3 with TRBJ2-3; 9 bases are a match to TRBD1. This CDR3 is 15 amino acids long. The V segment lost 7 bases and the J segment 3 bases; nucleotides outside the gene matches: 8. CDR1 and CDR2 from the germline V gene are SGHTA and FQGTGA. The CDR3 DNA sequence: TGTGCCAGCATGGTGGACAGGGGAAGGACAGATACGCAGTATTTT. It yields the protein CASMVDRGRTDTQYF.

In regard to this clone: The junction differs from germline at one of its ends, possibly a read error. The J gene is TRBJ1-2, the V gene TRBV6-1; D unclear. The CDR3 consists of 14 residues. From germline, CDR1 is MNHNS and CDR2 SASEGT. The CDR3 sequence is CASIEDGANYGYTF. The CDR3 DNA reads as TGTGCCAGCATTGAAGACGGGGCTAACTATGGCTACACCTTC.

The CDR3 here is CASSLYRPGTRNTEAFF. The CDR3 DNA is TGTGCCAGCAGCTTATATCGACCCGGGACAAGGAACACTGAAGCTTTCTTT. The chain recombines TRBV11-2 with TRBJ1-1, with a weak D call TRBD1 (6 bases). The ends were cut back, 2 bases at V and 1 base at J, with 17 bases in the middle. There are 17 residues in the CDR3. In germline, CDR1 is SGHAT, CDR2 FQNNGV. The whole variable domain, remainder taken from reference TRBV11-2 and TRBJ1-1, is EAGVAQSPRYKIIEKRQSVAFWCNPISGHATLYWYQQILGQGPKLLIQFQNNGVVDDSQLPKDRFSAERLKGVDSTLKIQPAKLEDSAVYLCASSLYRPGTRNTEAFFGQGTRLTVV.

The J gene is TRBJ1-3, the V gene TRBV2; 8 positions match TRBD1. The V gene end was trimmed by 3 bases and the J gene end by 8 bases; junction bases not matched to a gene: 6. Germline CDR1 is SNHLY and CDR2 is FYNNEI. CDR3 length: 14 residues. CDR3 in DNA: TGTGCCAGCAGTGACGCAGGGGGCAAATACACCATATATTTT. Translation gives CASSDAGGKYTIYF.

This chain connects TRBV14 to TRBJ1-2; 7 nucleotides line up with TRBD1. There are 13 residues in the CDR3. V shed 3 bases and J 5 bases; nucleotides not matched to a gene: 3. Germline V lookup: CDR1 SGHDN, CDR2 FVKESK. DNA of the CDR3: TGTGCCAGCAGCCAGGGACAGCCTTATGGCTACACCTTC. Its protein product is CASSQGQPYGYTF.

This rearrangement joins TRBV9 to TRBJ2-3; TRBD2 might be the D (5 bases). Trimming removed 3 bases at V and 3 bases at J, with 14 bases between. The CDR3 is made up of 15 amino acids. CDR1 and CDR2 from the germline V gene are SGDLS and YYNGEE. CDR3 DNA: TGTGCCAGCAGCGAGGCCCCTGGGAGAACAGATACGCAGTATTTT. It is translated as CASSEAPGRTDTQYF.

The genes are TRBV24-1 and TRBJ1-3; D is unclear. V was shortened by 3 bases and J by 9 bases, with 11 bases between the two germline ends. Germline CDR1 reads KGHDR; CDR2 reads SFDVKD. The CDR3 totals 13 residues. CDR3 in DNA: TGTGCCACCAGTGATCCATTAACATCCACCATATATTTT. Protein product: CATSDPLTSTIYF.

The DNA for the CDR3 is TGTGCCAGCAGCCCCTGGGGAGCGGGGGGCCCCCAACGAGACAATGAGCAGTTCTTC. Protein: CASSPWGAGGPQRDNEQFF. The chain is built from TRBV3-1 (or the pseudogene TRBV3-2) and TRBJ2-1, with TRBD2 identical over 9 bases. This CDR3 comprises 19 residues. J was trimmed by 5 bases and V by 4 bases; bases with no gene match: 18. Germline values: CDR1 LGHDT, CDR2 YNNKEL (reference sequence).

The gene calls are TRBV27 and TRBJ2-5; 7 bases line up with TRBD2. The CDR3 is 17 residues long. Germline V lookup: CDR1 MNHEY, CDR2 SMNVEV (reference sequence). V gave up 1 base and J gave up 2 bases; unmatched junction bases: 10. The CDR3 sequence: CASSLLIPVGGQETQYF. Written as DNA, the CDR3 is TGTGCCAGCAGTTTATTAATCCCCGTCGGGGGGCAAGAGACCCAGTACTTC.

Only a few counts were recorded for this clone. Different DNA sequences within this sample yield the same CDR3. The rearrangement uses TRBV5-1 and TRBJ2-7; D might be TRBD1 (7 bases). Germline V gene lookup returns CDR1 SGHRS and CDR2 YFSETQ. The CDR3 is 13 amino acids. The V end lost 4 bases, the J end lost 3 bases, and 11 bases lay between the germline ends. The CDR3 reads CASSPGGGYEQYF. For the CDR3, the DNA is TGCGCCAGCAGCCCAGGGGGAGGCTACGAGCAGTACTTC.